This T cell receptor beta chain came from a study of radiation and T cells in renal cell carcinoma. As regards this clone: Antigen unknown.

Study observations and caveats: Top tumor clonotypes rose in blood 2 weeks post-radiation, then contracted.

The method was immunoSEQ multiplex PCR; TCRdb's version includes in-frame clones alone and lacks a portion of them. The repertoire consists of 130,000 or so clones, with more than 70% occurring once and the leading ten covering 12%. Time point denoted: baseline pretreatment blood. Indicated treatment: 15 Gy SBRT to primary tumor, nephrectomy 4 weeks later. The tumor was a clear cell renal cell carcinoma. This CDR3 is built from 15 residues. The junction had 6 bases not matched to a gene; V was cut back by 3 bases and J by 7 bases. Germline V gene lookup returns CDR1 MGHRA and CDR2 YSYEKL. The chain couples TRBV4-1 to TRBJ2-5; 12 nucleotides agree with TRBD2. The TCR sequence derives from a woman in her 50s with renal cell carcinoma. The specimen was blood, collected from a patient whose treatment included radiotherapy and nephrectomy. This chain's CDR3 is CASSQRTSGAGTQYF. Written as DNA, the CDR3 is TGCGCCAGCAGCCAGAGGACTAGCGGGGCGGGGACCCAGTACTTC.